These 8 T cell receptor beta chains originate from one sample sequenced in a study of shared clonotypes between healthy human individuals. Here immunoSEQ multiplex PCR was the method, and the copy in TCRdb shows in-frame clones only, minus some. This sample has about 600,000 clones, with 95% to 98% found just once. The sequenced sample consisted of naive CD4+ T cells sorted from blood. Subset denoted: CD45RA+ positively selected. Receptors were obtained from a woman aged 30 to 39 in good health.

The chain couples TRBV27 to TRBJ2-4, with 13 bases matching TRBD2. The germline gives CDR1 MNHEY, CDR2 SMNVEV (reference sequence). CDR3 length: 15 residues. Unmatched junction bases numbered 4, after V lost 6 bases and J lost 5 bases. The CDR3 reads CASRLAGGPQNIQYF. Here the CDR3 DNA reads TGTGCCAGCAGACTAGCGGGAGGGCCTCAAAACATTCAGTACTTC.

This clone was detected only once. The chain uses TRBV28 and TRBJ2-1; the D call may be TRBD1 or TRBD2 (6 bases each). Trimming pared 6 bases from V and 5 bases from J, leaving 20 bases between. The germline V gene has CDR1 MDHEN and CDR2 SYDVKM. The CDR3 is 16 residues long. The CDR3 here is CASSSPGAIEHNEQFF. Written as DNA, the CDR3 is TGTGCCAGCAGCAGCCCGGGGGCTATCGAGCACAATGAGCAGTTCTTC.

This chain uses TRBV6-5 with TRBJ2-5; possible D gene TRBD2, 6 bases. This CDR3 has 13 amino acids. Germline V lookup: CDR1 MNHEY, CDR2 SVGAGI. With 6 bases removed from V and 4 bases from J, the gap between germline ends came to 12 bases. The CDR3, as DNA: TGTGCCAGCAGAGTCGGGGGAAGAGAGACCCAGTACTTC. Protein product: CASRVGGRETQYF.

The chain has TRBV28 and TRBJ1-1; TRBD1 agrees at 7 bases. The CDR3 runs 17 residues. CDR1 is MDHEN, CDR2 SYDVKM, per germline. V was pared by 4 bases and J by 1 base, with 12 bases of the junction left unmatched. As DNA, the CDR3 is TGTGCCAGCAGTTACTATCTTTTGGACAGGAGGAACACTGAAGCTTTCTTT. It translates to CASSYYLLDRRNTEAFF.

The chain joins TRBV2 to TRBJ2-3; tentative D call: TRBD2 (6 bases). Germline CDR1 reads SNHLY; CDR2 reads FYNNEI. Trimming removed 3 bases from V and 4 bases from J, with 14 bases in between. The CDR3 extends over 15 amino acids. For the CDR3, the DNA is TGTGCCAGCAGTGATGCCGGGACTCTCCCAGATACGCAGTATTTT. Translating it yields CASSDAGTLPDTQYF.

This chain joins TRBV7-2 and TRBJ2-7; 8 bases are shared with TRBD1. Germline CDR1 and CDR2: SGHTA and FQGNSA. Trimming removed 4 bases from V and 3 bases from J; junction bases left unmatched: 11. This CDR3 has 16 amino acids. CDR3 in amino acids: CASSSATRDRIYEQYF. The CDR3 nucleotides read TGTGCCAGCAGCTCAGCCACCCGGGACAGGATCTACGAGCAGTACTTC.

V usage is TRBV5-4 and J usage is TRBJ1-5; 7 bases align to TRBD1. The V and J ends lost 7 bases and 6 bases, in that order; junction bases with no gene match: 7. Germline V gives CDR1 SGHNT, CDR2 YYREEE (reference sequence). The CDR3 has 13 amino acids. The CDR3 sequence is CASHRDRGQPQHF. In DNA form, the CDR3 reads TGTGCCAGCCATCGGGACAGAGGTCAGCCCCAGCATTTT. Full variable domain (remainder filled in from reference TRBV5-4 and TRBJ1-5): ETGVTQSPTHLIKTRGQQVTLRCSSQSGHNTVSWYQQALGQGPQFIFQYYREEENGRGNFPPRFSGLQFPNYSSELNVNALELDDSALYLCASHRDRGQPQHFGDGTRLSIL.

The chain carries TRBV10-3 and TRBJ2-7; 7 positions agree with TRBD1. This CDR3 comprises 15 residues. Germline CDR1 is ENHRY and CDR2 is SYGVKD. The J segment lost 3 bases and the V segment lost 2 bases, leaving 7 bases of the junction unmatched. In DNA form, the CDR3 reads TGTGCCATCAGTGAGCCGGACAGGACAGGCTACGAGCAGTACTTC. Amino acid sequence: CAISEPDRTGYEQYF.